This T cell receptor (beta chain) was observed in a study of blood T cell repertoires in COVID-19. Study summary: PBMCs, B-cell-depleted T cells, or T cells were the source of the cDNA or gDNA that made up the material.

This CDR3 has 17 amino acids. The germline V gene encodes CDR1 SGHNT and CDR2 YENEEA. J was trimmed by 6 bases and V by 2 bases; bases with no gene match: 10. Sequencing was performed with immunoSEQ multiplex PCR; in TCRdb, only in-frame clones are kept and a portion is missing. The data contain a few hundred thousand clones, about 80% of them singletons. Clinical history as reported by participants underpinned cohort assignment. Sequencing input: PBMCs or T cells enriched from blood (not recorded which). The chain is built from TRBV11-3 and TRBJ2-1, with 10 bases lining up with TRBD2. This clonotype was obtained from a man between 35 and 55 years old who had recovered from COVID-19. CDR3: CASSLRSGGARGNEQFF. The CDR3, as DNA: TGTGCCAGCAGCTTAAGAAGCGGGGGGGCTAGGGGCAATGAGCAGTTCTTC. Looking up the rest from reference TRBV11-3 and TRBJ2-1 gives the full variable domain: EAGVVQSPRYKIIEKKQPVAFWCNPISGHNTLYWYLQNLGQGPELLIRYENEEAVDDSQLPKDRFSAERLKGVDSTLKIQPAELGDSAVYLCASSLRSGGARGNEQFFGPGTRLTVL.